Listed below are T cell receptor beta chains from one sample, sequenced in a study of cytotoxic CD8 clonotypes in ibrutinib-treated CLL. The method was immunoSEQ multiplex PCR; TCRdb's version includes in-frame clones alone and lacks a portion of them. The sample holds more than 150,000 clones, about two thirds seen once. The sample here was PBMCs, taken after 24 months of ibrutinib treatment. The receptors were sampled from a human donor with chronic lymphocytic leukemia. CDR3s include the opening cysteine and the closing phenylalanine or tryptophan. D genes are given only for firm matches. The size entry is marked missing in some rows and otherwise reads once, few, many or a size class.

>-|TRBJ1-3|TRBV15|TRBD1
CATSREARGFGNTIYF
TGTGCCACCAGCAGAGAAGCCAGGGGGTTTGGAAACACCATATATTTT
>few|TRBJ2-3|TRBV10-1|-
CASSDLTDTQYF
TGCGCCAGCAGTGACTTAACAGATACGCAGTATTTT
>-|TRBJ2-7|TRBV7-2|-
CASSSRRHEQYF
TGTGCCAGCAGTTCCAGGCGACACGAGCAGTACTTC
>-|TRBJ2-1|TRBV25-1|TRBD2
CASSKLAGGEQFF
TGTGCCAGCAGTAAACTAGCGGGAGGTGAGCAGTTCTTC
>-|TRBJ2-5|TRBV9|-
CASSPRLQETQYF
TGTGCCAGCAGCCCCCGACTCCAAGAGACCCAGTACTTC
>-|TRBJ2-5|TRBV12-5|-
CASGLVGGRGTQETQYF
TGTGCTAGTGGTTTGGTCGGAGGAAGGGGCACCCAAGAGACCCAGTACTTC
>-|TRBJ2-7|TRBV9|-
CASSPSGSSYEQYF
TGTGCCAGCAGCCCCAGCGGCAGCTCCTACGAGCAGTACTTC
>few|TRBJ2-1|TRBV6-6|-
CASSYYKREQFF
TGTGCCAGCAGTTACTATAAGCGGGAGCAGTTCTTC
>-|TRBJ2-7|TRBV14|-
CASSRWGGDSYEQYF
TGTGCCAGCAGCCGCTGGGGGGGCGACTCCTACGAGCAGTACTTC
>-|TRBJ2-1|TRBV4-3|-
CASSQVWRGPTRHNEQFF
TGCGCCAGCAGCCAAGTCTGGCGGGGCCCCACTAGGCACAATGAGCAGTTCTTC
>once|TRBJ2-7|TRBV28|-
CASSPHPGRGGPYEQYF
TGTGCCAGCAGTCCCCACCCGGGCAGGGGCGGCCCCTACGAGCAGTACTTC
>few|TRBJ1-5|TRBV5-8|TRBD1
CASSIRDRAFQPQHF
TGTGCCAGCAGTATCCGCGACAGGGCGTTTCAGCCCCAGCATTTT
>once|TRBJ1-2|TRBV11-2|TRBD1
CASSPGTVYGYTF
TGTGCCAGCAGCCCGGGGACAGTCTATGGCTACACCTTC
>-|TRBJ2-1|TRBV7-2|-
CASSTGERLEAIDEQFF
TGTGCCAGCAGCACCGGCGAGCGCCTAGAAGCGATCGATGAGCAGTTCTTC